Below, 4 T cell receptor beta chains from the same sample are listed, as sequenced in a study of vaccination effects on CD4 cells after COVID-19 (dated by TCRdb to between 2022 and 2023). For these TCRs, the target antigens are not known. Library prep was done by the immunoSEQ multiplex PCR assay. TCRdb retrieved this table from immuneACCESS and kept in-frame rearrangements only. Not all clones are present; in checked studies, unresolved V genes account for under half, and no reason is known for the remainder. Recorded for this sample are 55,000 to 90,000 clones; 73% of them occurred a single time. The ten largest clones take up around 5% of the sample. In the ViraFEST assay, PBMC were stimulated with viral peptide pools, and TCR sequencing was then used to find antigen-specific CD4+ T cell clonotypes based on their expansion. After about 10 days of culture, CD4+ T cells were isolated with the EasySep CD4+ T cell isolation kit. Convalescent patients had PCR-confirmed SARS-CoV-2 infection between March and December 2020, before Alpha, Beta and Delta variants emerged in the United States.

Here the sequenced sample was CD4+ T cells from PBMCs cultured with HIV peptides, taken before COVID-19 vaccination. Per the publication, the cell subset or site label means: HIV-1 Nef peptide pool negative control/reference culture. The receptor set was obtained from a human donor who had a prior SARS-CoV-2 infection.

The chain is built from TRBV7-2 and TRBJ2-3; 7 bases fit TRBD2. Germline loops: CDR1 SGHTA, CDR2 FQGNSA. The CDR3 is made up of 15 amino acids. J gave up 4 bases and V 2 bases, and 6 bases lay outside the gene matches. Here the CDR3 reads CASSLYGRTADTQYF. CDR3 DNA sequence: TGTGCCAGCAGCTTATACGGGAGGACGGCAGATACGCAGTATTTT.

The rearrangement joins TRBV5-1 to TRBJ2-7, with TRBD1 matching over 9 bases. CDR3 length equals 15 residues. J was trimmed by 3 bases and V by 4 bases; bases with no gene match: 8. Germline V gene lookup returns CDR1 SGHRS and CDR2 YFSETQ. The CDR3 here is CASSPDPGQGYEQYF. The DNA for the CDR3 is TGCGCCAGCAGCCCAGACCCGGGACAGGGCTACGAGCAGTACTTC.

The CDR3, as DNA: TGCGCCAGCAGCCAACCGGGCCAATTCAAGAATGAGCAGTTCTTC. This codes for CASSQPGQFKNEQFF. The V gene is TRBV4-3, the J gene TRBJ2-1; D remains unclear. Germline V gives CDR1 LGHNA, CDR2 YSLEER. V lost 2 bases, J lost 7 bases, and 15 bases lay in between. The CDR3 is 15 residues long.

This clone was seen just once. The gene calls are TRBV30 and TRBJ1-2, with D uncertain. The CDR3 length is 13 residues. Germline CDR1 is GTSNPN and CDR2 is SVGIG (reference sequence). Deletions cut 8 bases from V and 7 bases from J, with 20 bases between. In nucleotides, the CDR3 is TGTGCCCATTTTGGATGGTTAGGTAGTGGCTACACCTTC. Protein sequence: CAHFGWLGSGYTF.